The next 29 T cell receptor beta chains were all read from a single sample in a study of chemoradiotherapy in HPV16-positive cancers. Data came from immunoSEQ multiplex PCR; TCRdb stores just in-frame clones and leaves some out. The table lists some 900 clones, about 80% of them singletons. The material sequenced was tumor tissue, taken from a patient who underwent chemoradiotherapy. The receptors shown here come from a human donor with HPV-associated anogenital cancer.

The V call is TRBV6-1, the J call TRBJ2-3; no definite D call. Germline CDR1 reads MNHNS; CDR2 reads SASEGT. This CDR3 is built from 15 residues. The ends were cut back, 1 base at V and 5 bases at J, with 13 bases in the middle. The CDR3 here is CASSEDEGLRDTQYF. CDR3 in DNA: TGTGCCAGCAGTGAAGACGAAGGGTTAAGAGATACGCAGTATTTT.

This chain joins TRBV5-6 and TRBJ1-3; D not resolved. The CDR3 extends over 16 amino acids. V was shortened by 7 bases and J by 0 bases, with 17 bases between the two germline ends. Germline lookup yields CDR1 SGHDT and CDR2 YYEEEE. CDR3 DNA: TGTGCCAGCGGCTCAGGACCGGGCCCCTCTGGAAACACCATATATTTT. Encoded protein: CASGSGPGPSGNTIYF.

The chain carries TRBV11-2 and TRBJ1-6, with a tentative D call TRBD1 (5 bases). The CDR3 loop spans 14 amino acids. V lost 4 bases and J 10 bases, leaving 14 bases between the germline ends. CDR1 SGHAT and CDR2 FQNNGV come from the germline V gene. DNA for the CDR3: TGTGCCAGCAGCTCCGCTAGGGGTCGATCACCCCTCCACTTT. Its translation: CASSSARGRSPLHF.

The chain employs TRBV30 and TRBJ2-3; D possibly corresponds to TRBD2 (6 bases). Germline V CDR1 and CDR2: GTSNPN, SVGIG (reference sequence). V was cut by 3 bases and J by 2 bases, with 18 bases left in between. The CDR3 has 16 amino acids. CDR3 sequence (DNA): TGTGCCTGGAGGACCTACGGCGGGGCTACCACAGATACGCAGTATTTT. Translation gives CAWRTYGGATTDTQYF.

The DNA for the CDR3 is TGTGCCAGTAGTAAGGTGGGGGGCAATCAGCCCCAGCATTTT. Its translation is CASSKVGGNQPQHF. The rearrangement joins TRBV19 to TRBJ1-5; D might be TRBD1 (5 bases). CDR1 is LNHDA, CDR2 SQIVND, per germline (reference sequence). The CDR3 covers 14 residues. V was clipped by 4 bases and J by 2 bases, with 9 bases between them.

This chain uses TRBV7-2 with TRBJ2-3, with a possible D match to TRBD1 (7 bases). Looked up from germline, CDR1 is SGHTA and CDR2 is FQGNSA. The V gene lost 5 bases and the J gene lost 9 bases, with 24 bases spanning the gap. This CDR3 is built from 16 residues. The CDR3 nucleotides read TGTGCCAGCAGCGCGGAATCAGGAGTACAGGGGAGGACGCAGTATTTT. Protein: CASSAESGVQGRTQYF. Full variable domain (rest looked up from reference TRBV7-2 and TRBJ2-3): GAGVSQSPSNKVTEKGKDVELRCDPISGHTALYWYRQSLGQGLEFLIYFQGNSAPDKSGLPSDRFSAERTGGSVSTLTIQRTQQEDSAVYLCASSAESGVQGRTQYFGPGTRLTVL.

The chain uses TRBV5-1 and TRBJ1-1, with D maybe TRBD1 (6 bases). Germline assignment: CDR1 SGHRS and CDR2 YFSETQ. The V gene lost 0 bases and the J gene lost 4 bases, with 13 bases spanning the gap. This CDR3 contains 15 residues. CDR3 sequence reads: CASSLESTGTTEAFF. CDR3 bases: TGCGCCAGCAGCTTGGAATCTACAGGGACCACTGAAGCTTTCTTT.

The V and J genes are TRBV7-2 and TRBJ1-2; D uncertain. The CDR3 runs 14 residues. Trimming cost V 5 bases and J 6 bases, with 16 bases left between them. CDR1 and CDR2 (germline): SGHTA, FQGNSA. The CDR3 DNA reads TGTGCCAGCAGCCCCCGTTTGAAAGCCAATGGCTACACCTTC. This translates into CASSPRLKANGYTF.

The chain employs TRBV5-5 and TRBJ1-6, with D perhaps matching TRBD1 (6 bases). The CDR3 sequence is 16 residues long. Germline V gene lookup returns CDR1 SGHKS and CDR2 YYEKEE (reference sequence). V was shortened by 0 bases and J by 8 bases, with 15 bases between the two germline ends. In DNA form, the CDR3 reads TGTGCCAGCAGCTTGGCCAGGAACAGGGCTTATTCACCCCTCCACTTT. It yields the protein CASSLARNRAYSPLHF.

The rearrangement links TRBV7-2 to TRBJ1-6, with D uncertain. Germline V gene sequence: CDR1 SGHTA, CDR2 FQGNSA. The V and J ends lost 2 bases and 9 bases respectively, with 11 bases between them. The CDR3 has 14 amino acids. This chain's CDR3 is CASSLPYTSSPLHF. CDR3 nucleotides: TGTGCCAGCAGCTTACCATATACCTCTTCACCCCTCCACTTT.

This clone was counted a few times. The chain joins TRBV21-1 to TRBJ1-1. TRBV21-1 is listed as a pseudogene. The CDR3 is 19 amino acids. The CDR3 loop reads CASSKSGCCGTLRSTEAFF. The CDR3 DNA follows: TGTGCCAGCAGCAAATCAGGCTGTTGCGGGACCCTGAGGAGTACTGAAGCTTTCTTT.

The rearrangement links TRBV19 to TRBJ2-1, with D perhaps TRBD2 (5 bases). Germline V gives CDR1 LNHDA, CDR2 SQIVND (reference sequence). This CDR3 has 13 amino acids. Trimming took 6 bases from V and 10 from J, leaving 16 bases between them. The DNA for the CDR3 is TGTGCCAGTAGAAAACGGAGGTTGGGGGAGCAGTTCTTC. This translates into CASRKRRLGEQFF.

The chain employs TRBV30 and TRBJ1-4, with 9 nucleotides matching TRBD1. With V trimmed by 4 bases and J by 0 bases, 0 bases remained unmatched. The CDR3 covers 14 residues. Germline V gene lookup returns CDR1 GTSNPN and CDR2 SVGIG (reference sequence). The CDR3 bases are TGTGCCTGGAACAGGGGGCCAACTAATGAAAAACTGTTTTTT. Encoded protein: CAWNRGPTNEKLFF.

The chain combines TRBV27 with TRBJ1-2, with TRBD1 identical over 7 bases. Germline-derived CDR1 and CDR2 are MNHEY and SMNVEV (reference sequence). Trimming removed 1 base from V and 2 bases from J; junction bases left unmatched: 4. The CDR3 is 15 residues long. This chain's CDR3 is CASSLYRGGNYGYTF. The DNA of the CDR3 is TGTGCCAGCAGTTTATACAGGGGAGGAAACTATGGCTACACCTTC.

The CDR3 sequence: CASSYQIRTDTQYF. Written as DNA, the CDR3 is TGTGCCAGCAGTTACCAGATCCGCACAGATACGCAGTATTTT. The chain combines TRBV6-5 with TRBJ2-3; no reliable D call. The germline V gene encodes CDR1 MNHEY and CDR2 SVGAGI. V dropped 2 bases and J dropped 1 base, with 7 bases sitting between them. The CDR3 is 14 residues long.

The chain carries TRBV19 and TRBJ2-1; 12 bases map to TRBD2. Germline V CDR1 and CDR2: LNHDA, SQIVND (reference sequence). CDR3 length: 16 amino acids. Trimming removed 3 bases from V and 8 bases from J; junction bases left unmatched: 8. CDR3 nucleotides: TGTGCCAGTAGTATCACTTCTAGCGGGGGGGCCTATGAGCAGTTCTTC. This sequence encodes CASSITSSGGAYEQFF.

The sample holds one count of this clone. V gene TRBV4-1 combines with J gene TRBJ2-7; possible D gene TRBD1, 6 bases. V dropped 1 base and J dropped 2 bases, with 18 bases sitting between them. Germline CDR1 is MGHRA and CDR2 is YSYEKL. This CDR3 comprises 17 residues. The CDR3 is CASSQATGQQNPYEQYF. The DNA of the CDR3 is TGCGCCAGCAGCCAAGCAACCGGACAGCAGAATCCCTACGAGCAGTACTTC.

This clone was counted once. This chain connects TRBV11-3 to TRBJ1-1, with 8 bases that match TRBD1. Germline lookup yields CDR1 SGHNT and CDR2 YENEEA. The V segment lost 5 bases and the J segment 1 base; nucleotides outside the gene matches: 9. This CDR3 is 16 amino acids long. The CDR3 nucleotides read TGTGCCAGCAGCCCTCACGGGCAGGGGGCGAACACTGAAGCTTTCTTT. It translates to CASSPHGQGANTEAFF.

The V and J genes are TRBV6-4 and TRBJ1-1; the match to TRBD1 covers 7 bases. The CDR3 is 15 amino acids. Looked up from germline, CDR1 is MRHNA and CDR2 is SNTAGT. J lost 4 bases, V lost 4 bases, and 9 bases had no gene match. The CDR3 reads CASSVEGARVTEAFF. In DNA form, the CDR3 reads TGTGCCAGCAGTGTGGAGGGGGCGAGGGTCACTGAAGCTTTCTTT.

The chain recombines TRBV21-1 with TRBJ1-5. TRBV21-1 is an annotated pseudogene. The CDR3 has 15 amino acids. The CDR3 DNA reads as TGTGCCAGCAGCAAAGGGGGGGTTGTCTATCAGCCCCAGCATTTT. This codes for CASSKGGVVYQPQHF.

The chain has TRBV5-6 and TRBJ1-2, with D uncertain. This CDR3 spans 12 amino acids. Germline-derived CDR1 and CDR2 are SGHDT and YYEEEE. V was clipped by 2 bases and J by 3 bases, with 5 bases between them. The CDR3 sequence is CASSLTDYGYTF. The CDR3 bases are TGTGCCAGCAGCTTAACTGACTATGGCTACACCTTC. Complete variable domain (other parts from reference TRBV5-6 and TRBJ1-2): DAGVTQSPTHLIKTRGQQVTLRCSPKSGHDTVSWYQQALGQGPQFIFQYYEEEERQRGNFPDRFSGHQFPNYSSELNVNALLLGDSALYLCASSLTDYGYTFGSGTRLTVV.

In its sample, this clone was seen once. The V gene is TRBV4-2, the J gene TRBJ1-3; D possibly corresponds to TRBD1 (6 bases). V was cut by 3 bases and J by 3 bases, with 12 bases left in between. The CDR3 loop spans 15 amino acids. The germline V gene has CDR1 LGHNA and CDR2 YNFKEQ. This CDR3 is CASSHPRTDGNTIYF. The CDR3, as DNA: TGTGCCAGCAGCCACCCCAGGACAGATGGAAACACCATATATTTT.

This chain joins TRBV6-1 and TRBJ1-1, with D possibly matching TRBD1 (6 bases). V lost 6 bases, J lost 0 bases, and 14 bases lay in between. The germline CDR1 and CDR2 sequences are MNHNS and SASEGT. This CDR3 region has 15 residues. CDR3 in amino acids: CASRDSGKLNTEAFF. The CDR3 DNA follows: TGTGCCAGCAGGGACAGCGGGAAGTTGAACACTGAAGCTTTCTTT.

This chain links TRBV7-2 with TRBJ1-1; tentative D call: TRBD1 (5 bases). CDR1 SGHTA and CDR2 FQGNSA come from the germline V gene. The CDR3 totals 14 residues. The V end was cut by 2 bases, the J end by 7 bases, with 14 bases between. This chain's CDR3 is CASSLSRPGLEAFF. As DNA, the CDR3 is TGTGCCAGCAGCTTATCCCGTCCGGGACTTGAAGCTTTCTTT.

A single count supports this clone. The chain is built from TRBV7-8 and TRBJ1-5; maybe TRBD1 (5 bases). The CDR3 has 15 amino acids. Trimming cost V 1 base and J 4 bases, with 11 bases left between them. CDR1 and CDR2 (germline): SGHVS, FQNEAQ. In nucleotides, the CDR3 is TGTGCCAGCAGCTTAGTTGGGGGGAAAAATCAGCCCCAGCATTTT. The encoded protein is CASSLVGGKNQPQHF. The whole variable domain, filled in from reference TRBV7-8 and TRBJ1-5, reads GAGVSQSPRYKVAKRGQDVALRCDPISGHVSLFWYQQALGQGPEFLTYFQNEAQLDKSGLPSDRFFAERPEGSVSTLKIQRTQQEDSAVYLCASSLVGGKNQPQHFGDGTRLSIL.

This chain connects TRBV6-1 to TRBJ1-6; tentatively, D is TRBD1 (5 bases). Trimming left V 3 bases short and J 0 bases short, with 9 bases between. Germline CDR1 is MNHNS and CDR2 is SASEGT. The CDR3 has 16 amino acids. The CDR3 loop is CASSDEGPSYNSPLHF. In nucleotides, the CDR3 is TGTGCCAGCAGTGATGAGGGGCCCTCCTATAATTCACCCCTCCACTTT.

This chain uses TRBV7-9 with TRBJ2-1; D remains unclear. V shed 6 bases and J shed 9 bases, with 18 bases lying between them. This CDR3 has 14 amino acids. Germline CDR1 reads SEHNR; CDR2 reads FQNEAQ (reference sequence). The CDR3 region is CASSPPLGSREQFF. The CDR3 DNA follows: TGTGCCAGCAGTCCCCCGTTGGGATCGCGTGAGCAGTTCTTC.

The gene calls are TRBV7-9 and TRBJ1-6; perhaps TRBD1 as D (5 bases). The CDR3 has 15 amino acids. With 5 bases removed from V and 9 bases from J, the gap between germline ends came to 17 bases. Germline V gene data show CDR1 as SEHNR and CDR2 as FQNEAQ (reference sequence). The CDR3 coding sequence is TGTGCCAGCAGCAGCGGGGTCCCCGGGGCTTCACCCCTCCACTTT. Translating it yields CASSSGVPGASPLHF.

V and J are TRBV5-4 and TRBJ2-5, with D possibly TRBD2 on 6 matching bases. Trimming removed 0 bases from V and 2 bases from J, with 14 bases in between. The germline V gene has CDR1 SGHNT and CDR2 YYREEE (reference sequence). The CDR3 extends over 16 amino acids. CDR3 loop: CASSLGVDGLQETQYF. For the CDR3, the DNA is TGTGCCAGCAGCTTGGGGGTAGACGGACTACAAGAGACCCAGTACTTC. Using reference TRBV5-4 and TRBJ2-5 for the parts outside the CDR3, the full variable domain is ETGVTQSPTHLIKTRGQQVTLRCSSQSGHNTVSWYQQALGQGPQFIFQYYREEENGRGNFPPRFSGLQFPNYSSELNVNALELDDSALYLCASSLGVDGLQETQYFGPGTRLLVL.